This section outlines one T cell receptor (beta chain) sequence together with its context. This entry comes from a study of blood T cell repertoires in COVID-19. Across the whole study: The study drew acute and convalescent COVID-19 samples from the United States, Italy and Spain. PBMCs, B-cell-depleted T cells, or T cells were the source of the cDNA or gDNA that made up the material.

Unmatched junction bases numbered 8, after V lost 6 bases and J lost 6 bases. Germline values: CDR1 SNHLY, CDR2 FYNNEI. This CDR3 region has 14 residues. Produced via immunoSEQ multiplex PCR; TCRdb's table is partial and in-frame only. Among about 250,000 clones listed, 88% were seen once. The chain uses TRBV2 and TRBJ1-5; 7 positions agree with TRBD1. The source material was peripheral blood. The source of this sequence is a young woman with acute or convalescent COVID-19. The CDR3 coding sequence is TGTGCCAGCAGCTCACAGGGGAATCTTCAGCCCCAGCATTTT. Its protein product is CASSSQGNLQPQHF. The full variable domain, with the rest looked up from reference TRBV2 and TRBJ1-5, is EPEVTQTPSHQVTQMGQEVILRCVPISNHLYFYWYRQILGQKVEFLVSFYNNEISEKSEIFDDQFSVERPDGSNFTLKIRSTKLEDSAMYFCASSSQGNLQPQHFGDGTRLSIL.